These 24 T cell receptor beta chains were sequenced from one sample in a study of blood T cell repertoires in COVID-19. The data were produced by immunoSEQ multiplex PCR, yet TCRdb's version contains in-frame clones alone and is incomplete. The repertoire holds 150,000 to 200,000 clones, with around nine tenths as singletons. The sequencing input was peripheral blood. The receptors were sampled from a man aged 65-85 years with acute or convalescent COVID-19.

In this sample, this clone turned up a few times. The rearrangement uses TRBV28 and TRBJ1-2; 8 nucleotides align to TRBD1. The CDR3 consists of 15 residues. From germline, CDR1 is MDHEN and CDR2 SYDVKM. J lost 4 bases, V lost 2 bases, and 6 bases had no gene match. The CDR3 sequence is CASSLPGQVLYGYTF. For the CDR3, the DNA is TGTGCCAGCAGTTTACCGGGACAGGTTCTCTATGGCTACACCTTC.

This sequence joins TRBV5-1 and TRBJ2-2; a weak D match, TRBD2 (6 bases). V dropped 5 bases and J dropped 2 bases, with 10 bases sitting between them. There are 14 residues in the CDR3. Germline CDR1 is SGHRS and CDR2 is YFSETQ. CDR3 residues: CASREGFNTGELFF. The CDR3 DNA is TGCGCCAGCAGGGAGGGGTTCAACACCGGGGAGCTGTTTTTT.

V is TRBV30 and J is TRBJ2-5; D gene uncertain. V was shortened by 0 bases and J by 2 bases, with 7 bases between the two germline ends. Germline V CDR1 and CDR2: GTSNPN, SVGIG (reference sequence). The CDR3 totals 13 residues. The CDR3, as DNA: TGTGCCTGGAGTGTAACACTACAAGAGACCCAGTACTTC. Translated: CAWSVTLQETQYF.

This chain connects TRBV4-3 to TRBJ1-6; the D gene is possibly TRBD1 (5 bases). The V end lost 0 bases, the J end lost 8 bases, and 8 bases lay between the germline ends. The CDR3 is made up of 14 amino acids. The germline V gene encodes CDR1 LGHNA and CDR2 YSLEER. CDR3: CASSQDVRDSPLHF. In DNA, the CDR3 is TGCGCCAGCAGCCAAGATGTCAGGGATTCACCCCTCCACTTT.

V is TRBV7-3 and J is TRBJ2-3; 12 bases are a match to TRBD2. With V trimmed by 2 bases and J by 6 bases, 6 bases remained unmatched. Germline V gene data show CDR1 as SGHTA and CDR2 as FQGTGA. The length of the CDR3 is 16 residues. CDR3 protein: CASSLASGGATDTQYF. The CDR3 nucleotides are TGTGCCAGCAGCTTAGCTAGCGGGGGGGCTACGGATACGCAGTATTTT.

This chain uses TRBV4-1 with TRBJ2-1, with 10 bases matching TRBD2. The CDR3 sequence is 19 residues long. The germline gives CDR1 MGHRA, CDR2 YSYEKL. Losses at the gene ends were 6 bases for V and 1 base for J; bases not matched to a gene: 15. The CDR3 sequence is CASSHENTLAGFSYNEQFF. The CDR3 DNA is TGCGCCAGCAGTCACGAAAACACACTAGCGGGGTTTTCCTACAATGAGCAGTTCTTC.

This chain uses TRBV28 with TRBJ1-3, with D unclear. This CDR3 has 13 residues. Germline V gene data show CDR1 as MDHEN and CDR2 as SYDVKM. The V end lost 3 bases, the J end lost 3 bases, and 6 bases lay between the germline ends. The CDR3 bases are TGTGCCAGCAGTTTTTTTAGTGGAAACACCATATATTTT. This gives the protein CASSFFSGNTIYF.

V gene TRBV29-1 combines with J gene TRBJ2-3; TRBD2 aligns across 14 bases. The CDR3 consists of 14 residues. Germline V lookup: CDR1 SQVTM, CDR2 ANQGSEA. After removal of 7 bases from V and 6 bases from J, the junction contained 6 bases not matched to a gene. This chain's CDR3 is CSGGTSGGSDTQYF. As DNA, the CDR3 is TGCAGCGGAGGGACTAGCGGGGGTTCGGATACGCAGTATTTT.

The V and J genes are TRBV5-4 and TRBJ1-2; the D gene is possibly TRBD1 (6 bases). Per germline, CDR1 SGHNT and CDR2 YYREEE (reference sequence). This CDR3 region has 16 residues. Trimming pared 4 bases from V and 3 bases from J, leaving 19 bases between. The CDR3 loop is CASSPGTGQRDYGYTF. For the CDR3, the DNA is TGTGCCAGCAGCCCCGGAACGGGACAACGGGACTATGGCTACACCTTC.

This clone was recorded only once. The chain combines TRBV12-2 with TRBJ1-5; the table's D call, TRBD1, was not checked against the DNA. TRBV12-2 is shown as a pseudogene. The CDR3 is 15 amino acids. The CDR3 spells CASRSTGNSNQPQHF. The DNA of the CDR3 is TGTGCAAGTCGCTCCACAGGGAATAGCAATCAGCCCCAGCATTTT.

To note about this clone: Other DNA sequences within the sample encode an identical CDR3. The CDR3 loop reads CAWSVQGNSPLHF. The CDR3 DNA reads as TGTGCCTGGAGTGTACAGGGCAATTCACCCCTCCACTTT. The chain combines TRBV30 with TRBJ1-6; D might be TRBD1 (6 bases). Trimming stripped 0 bases from V and 7 bases from J, with 7 bases between. From germline, CDR1 is GTSNPN and CDR2 SVGIG (reference sequence). This CDR3 comprises 13 residues.

The chain joins TRBV18 to TRBJ1-1; a possible D gene is TRBD1 (6 bases). V lost 3 bases and J 0 bases, leaving 8 bases between the germline ends. CDR1 and CDR2 (germline): KGHSH, LQKENI. This CDR3 contains 14 residues. CDR3 sequence reads: CASSPDRVNTEAFF. In nucleotides, the CDR3 is TGTGCCAGCTCACCGGACAGAGTGAACACTGAAGCTTTCTTT.

The gene calls are TRBV6-4 and TRBJ2-3; D is ambiguous. The germline V gene encodes CDR1 MRHNA and CDR2 SNTAGT. V lost 2 bases, J lost 2 bases, and 5 bases lay in between. The length of the CDR3 is 13 residues. DNA for the CDR3: TGTGCCAGCAGTGACGCCTACACAGATACGCAGTATTTT. Amino acid sequence: CASSDAYTDTQYF.

The chain uses TRBV19 and TRBJ2-2; no firm D call. CDR1 is LNHDA and CDR2 is SQIVND in the germline V gene (reference sequence). CDR3 length: 14 amino acids. V was shortened by 9 bases and J by 5 bases, with 16 bases between the two germline ends. Here the CDR3 DNA reads TGTGCCAGCTTTATAGGTGGAGCAACCGGGGAGCTGTTTTTT. Translated: CASFIGGATGELFF.

V is TRBV5-1 and J is TRBJ2-5; perhaps TRBD1 as D (6 bases). Between the trimmed V and J ends, which lost 2 bases and 2 bases, there was a span of 19 bases. The CDR3 totals 17 residues. Looked up from germline, CDR1 is SGHRS and CDR2 is YFSETQ. CDR3 nucleotides: TGCGCCAGCAGCTTATTTATCCCTCAGGGGTTTCAAGAGACCCAGTACTTC. Translated: CASSLFIPQGFQETQYF.

The chain carries TRBV4-1 and TRBJ1-6; weak D call: TRBD1 (5 bases). The germline V and J ends were trimmed by 1 base and 10 bases, with 17 bases remaining between them. Germline CDR1 reads MGHRA; CDR2 reads YSYEKL. This CDR3 is 16 amino acids long. The CDR3 loop reads CASSQVGAEQGSPLHF. CDR3 DNA: TGCGCCAGCAGCCAAGTTGGGGCAGAGCAGGGATCACCCCTCCACTTT.

This chain connects TRBV15 to TRBJ2-3, with TRBD2 matching 14 bases. Germline CDR1 and CDR2: LNHNV and YYDKDF (reference sequence). The CDR3 is 18 amino acids. Trimming at V came to 2 bases and at J to 7 bases, leaving 11 bases not matched to a gene. The CDR3 bases are TGTGCCACCAGCAGAACCTCCGGGACTAGCGGGAGCTCAAATACGCAGTATTTT. The encoded protein is CATSRTSGTSGSSNTQYF.

V and J are TRBV5-1 and TRBJ1-4; 7 bases line up with TRBD1. Germline CDR1 SGHRS, CDR2 YFSETQ. V gave up 1 base and J gave up 5 bases; unmatched junction bases: 5. The CDR3 runs 15 residues. The CDR3 reads CASSLLEQGNEKLFF. The CDR3 coding sequence is TGCGCCAGCAGCTTGTTAGAACAGGGGAATGAAAAACTGTTTTTT.

Concerning this clone: Other nucleotide sequences in the sample specify the same CDR3. The J gene is TRBJ1-1, the V gene TRBV5-1; possible D gene TRBD1, 6 bases. CDR1 is SGHRS, CDR2 YFSETQ, per germline. The V end was cut by 2 bases, the J end by 2 bases, with 7 bases between. The CDR3 totals 13 residues. For the CDR3, the DNA is TGCGCCAGCAGCTTACAGGGAAACACTGAAGCTTTCTTT. This translates into CASSLQGNTEAFF.

The CDR3 DNA reads as TGTGCCTGGAGTGTAAAGGTGGAGAGTAACACTGAAGCTTTCTTT. Its protein is CAWSVKVESNTEAFF. The rearrangement uses TRBV30 and TRBJ1-1, with D hard to call. Germline-derived CDR1 and CDR2 are GTSNPN and SVGIG (reference sequence). Trimming pared 0 bases from V and 2 bases from J, leaving 13 bases between. CDR3 length equals 15 residues.

V and J are TRBV28 and TRBJ2-1; TRBD1 aligns across 7 bases. Germline CDR1 reads MDHEN; CDR2 reads SYDVKM. The CDR3 length is 14 residues. V lost 6 bases to trimming and J lost 6 bases; unmatched junction nucleotides: 8. Here the CDR3 reads CASRPQGLGNEQFF. As DNA, the CDR3 is TGTGCCAGCAGACCACAGGGGCTTGGCAATGAGCAGTTCTTC.

The genes are TRBV5-1 and TRBJ1-1, with D possibly being TRBD1 (6 bases). The ends were cut back, 4 bases at V and 0 bases at J, with 10 bases in the middle. The CDR3 contains 14 residues. Germline-derived CDR1 and CDR2 are SGHRS and YFSETQ. CDR3 sequence (DNA): TGCGCCAGCAGCCCGTCAGGGGTGAACACTGAAGCTTTCTTT. It translates to CASSPSGVNTEAFF.

This chain joins TRBV25-1 and TRBJ2-1; D possibly corresponds to TRBD2 (6 bases). The V end lost 6 bases, the J end lost 2 bases, and 11 bases lay between the germline ends. The CDR3 runs to 14 residues. Germline assignment: CDR1 MGHDK and CDR2 SYGVNS. The CDR3 here is CASRGRETYNEQFF. CDR3 nucleotides: TGTGCCAGCAGGGGACGGGAGACCTACAATGAGCAGTTCTTC.

The CDR3 DNA reads as TGTGCCAGCAGTCGGGGGGCCAGCACAGATACGCAGTATTTT. The encoded protein is CASSRGASTDTQYF. J is TRBJ2-3 and V is TRBV25-1, with a tentative D call TRBD2 (7 bases). This CDR3 region has 14 residues. Per germline, CDR1 MGHDK and CDR2 SYGVNS. With 5 bases removed from V and 0 bases from J, the gap between germline ends came to 9 bases. The whole variable domain, remainder taken from reference TRBV25-1 and TRBJ2-3, is EADIYQTPRYLVIGTGKKITLECSQTMGHDKMYWYQQDPGMELHLIHYSYGVNSTEKGDLSSESTVSRIRTEHFPLTLESARPSHTSQYLCASSRGASTDTQYFGPGTRLTVL.